This record concerns one T cell receptor beta chain sequence. Its specificity is not known. The CDR3 runs 13 residues. Looked up from germline, CDR1 is MNHEY and CDR2 is SVGAGI. Trimming removed 7 bases from V and 6 bases from J, with 10 bases in between. This entry is derived from a study of cytomegalovirus exposure and HLA in healthy donors. Libraries were prepared by immunoSEQ multiplex PCR; TCRdb keeps only in-frame clonotypes and omits some of them. The sample includes 150,000 to 200,000 clones, 91% of them seen just once. General observations from the study: Cytomegalovirus-associated TCR beta chains were listed, numbering under 200.

This chain connects TRBV6-5 to TRBJ1-6; D unresolved. The TCR originated in a woman aged 18-29 years in good health and CMV-seropositive. Sequenced sample: PBMCs. As DNA, the CDR3 is TGTGCCAGCAAGAGATCGGGTAATTCACCCCTCCACTTT. Translating it yields CASKRSGNSPLHF.